The 4 T cell receptor beta chains in this list originate from one sample, sequenced in a study of blood T cell repertoires in COVID-19 (dated by TCRdb to about 2020). The library was made by the immunoSEQ multiplex PCR assay. The source is immuneACCESS, and TCRdb retained only in-frame sequences with V and J called. Part of the clones is not carried over; for the studies checked, unresolved V genes explain less than half of this, and the remainder is unexplained. The sample table holds 200,000 to 250,000 clones, of which around four fifths were seen once. Clones ranked in the top ten supply approximately 4% of the sample. Sequencing was carried out using PBMCs or T cells enriched from blood (not recorded which). All receptors come from a woman aged 40 to 55 who had been exposed to COVID-19.

This clone was detected a few times. V usage is TRBV20-1 and J usage is TRBJ1-3; 7 nucleotides align to TRBD1. Germline trimming cut 3 bases from V and 1 base from J; bases unmatched to any gene: 12. Germline CDR1 DFQATT, CDR2 SNEGSKA (reference sequence). This CDR3 comprises 17 residues. CDR3 DNA: TGCAGTGCTAGTTTTCCGACAGGGCAAAATTCTGGAAACACCATATATTTT. It yields the protein CSASFPTGQNSGNTIYF.

This clone was recorded only once. The rearrangement joins TRBV6-5 to TRBJ1-1, with a weak D call TRBD1 (5 bases). The CDR3 contains 11 residues. The germline gives CDR1 MNHEY, CDR2 SVGAGI. The V end lost 6 bases, the J end lost 5 bases, and 7 bases lay between the germline ends. CDR3: CASRGVTEAFF. CDR3 in DNA: TGTGCCAGCAGAGGGGTTACTGAAGCTTTCTTT.

This clone was seen once. V gene TRBV24-1 combines with J gene TRBJ1-5, with TRBD1 as a possible D gene (5 bases). Germline values: CDR1 KGHDR, CDR2 SFDVKD. This CDR3 has 14 residues. V lost 3 bases and J lost 5, with 10 bases in between. The CDR3 sequence: CATSDGGGDQPQHF. CDR3 bases: TGTGCCACCAGTGATGGGGGGGGTGATCAGCCCCAGCATTTT.

V is TRBV9 and J is TRBJ2-2; D not certain. Germline V CDR1 and CDR2: SGDLS, YYNGEE. Trimming removed 3 bases at V and 0 bases at J, with 6 bases between. The CDR3 spans 14 residues. The CDR3 spells CASSARSNTGELFF. The CDR3 nucleotides are TGTGCCAGCAGCGCCCGTTCGAACACCGGGGAGCTGTTTTTT.